The present TCR beta chain was sequenced within a study of CD8+ T cells in alopecia areata. Noted treatment: oral pan-JAK inhibitor, 5-10 mg twice daily. CDR1 and CDR2 from the germline V gene are MGHRA and YSYEKL. CDR3 size: 15 residues. The V and J ends lost 3 bases and 4 bases respectively, with 15 bases between them. Isolated RNA was reverse transcribed into cDNA used as the sequencing template. Assay used: immunoSEQ multiplex PCR; TCRdb lists only in-frame clones, some missing. Of some 100,000 clones detected, about three fifths appear once; the ten largest clones hold approximately 29%. This clonotype was sampled from a human donor with alopecia areata. This sample comprised CD8+ T cells sorted from blood, obtained at week 4, from a patient treated with tofacitinib. The rearrangement joins TRBV4-1 to TRBJ1-2; TRBD1 might be the D (5 bases). In nucleotides, the CDR3 is TGCGCCAGCAGCCAGGGGCCCGAAAAGCCCTATGGCTACACCTTC. Residues: CASSQGPEKPYGYTF.